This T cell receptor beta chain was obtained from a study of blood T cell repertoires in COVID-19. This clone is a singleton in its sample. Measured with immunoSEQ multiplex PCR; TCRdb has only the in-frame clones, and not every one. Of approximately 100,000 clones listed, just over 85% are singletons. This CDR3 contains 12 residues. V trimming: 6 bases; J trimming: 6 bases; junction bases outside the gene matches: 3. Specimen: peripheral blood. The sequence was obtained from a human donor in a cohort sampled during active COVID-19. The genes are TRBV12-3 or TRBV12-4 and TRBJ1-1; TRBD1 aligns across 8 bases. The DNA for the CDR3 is TGTGCCAGCAGGACAGGGGTGGCTGAAGCTTTCTTT. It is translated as CASRTGVAEAFF.